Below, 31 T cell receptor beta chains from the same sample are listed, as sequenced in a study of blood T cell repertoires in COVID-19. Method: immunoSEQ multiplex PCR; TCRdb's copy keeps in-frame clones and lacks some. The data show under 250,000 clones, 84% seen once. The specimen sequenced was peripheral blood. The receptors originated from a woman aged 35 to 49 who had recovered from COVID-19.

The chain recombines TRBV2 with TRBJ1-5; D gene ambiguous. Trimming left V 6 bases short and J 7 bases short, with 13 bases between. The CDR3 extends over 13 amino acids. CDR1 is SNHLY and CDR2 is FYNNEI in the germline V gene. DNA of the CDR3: TGTGCCAGCAGCCAACTCTTTTTCCAGCCCCAGCATTTT. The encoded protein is CASSQLFFQPQHF.

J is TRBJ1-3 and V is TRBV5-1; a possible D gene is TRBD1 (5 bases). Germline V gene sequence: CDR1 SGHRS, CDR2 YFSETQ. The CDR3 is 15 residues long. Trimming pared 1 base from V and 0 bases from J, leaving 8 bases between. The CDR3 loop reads CASSLTGNSGNTIYF. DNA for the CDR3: TGCGCCAGCAGCTTGACAGGAAACTCTGGAAACACCATATATTTT. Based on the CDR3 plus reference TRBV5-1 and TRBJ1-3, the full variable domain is KAGVTQTPRYLIKTRGQQVTLSCSPISGHRSVSWYQQTPGQGLQFLFEYFSETQRNKGNFPGRFSGRQFSNSRSEMNVSTLELGDSALYLCASSLTGNSGNTIYFGEGSWLTVV.

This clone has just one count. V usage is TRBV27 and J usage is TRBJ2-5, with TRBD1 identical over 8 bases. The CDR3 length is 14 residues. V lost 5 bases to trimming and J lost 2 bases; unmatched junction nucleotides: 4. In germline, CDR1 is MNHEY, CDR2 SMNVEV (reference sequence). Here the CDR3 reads CASSGTGIQETQYF. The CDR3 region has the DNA TGTGCCAGCAGTGGGACAGGTATTCAAGAGACCCAGTACTTC.

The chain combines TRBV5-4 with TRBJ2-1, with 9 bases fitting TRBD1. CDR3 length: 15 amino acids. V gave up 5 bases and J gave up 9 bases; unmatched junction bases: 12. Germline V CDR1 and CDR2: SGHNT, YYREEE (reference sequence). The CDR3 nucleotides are TGTGCCAGCAGTCTAACGGGACAGGGTCGCGGTGAGCAGTTCTTC. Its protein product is CASSLTGQGRGEQFF.

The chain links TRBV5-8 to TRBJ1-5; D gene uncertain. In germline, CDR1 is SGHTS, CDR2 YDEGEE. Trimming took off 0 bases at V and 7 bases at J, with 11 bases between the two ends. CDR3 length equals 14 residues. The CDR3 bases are TGTGCCAGCAGCTTGGGATCCCCGAGACAGCCCCAGCATTTT. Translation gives CASSLGSPRQPQHF.

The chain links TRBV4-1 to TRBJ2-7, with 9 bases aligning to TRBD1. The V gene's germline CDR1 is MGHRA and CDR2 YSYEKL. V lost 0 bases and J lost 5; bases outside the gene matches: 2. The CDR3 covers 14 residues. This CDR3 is CASSQETGGHEQYF. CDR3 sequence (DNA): TGCGCCAGCAGCCAAGAGACAGGGGGGCACGAGCAGTACTTC.

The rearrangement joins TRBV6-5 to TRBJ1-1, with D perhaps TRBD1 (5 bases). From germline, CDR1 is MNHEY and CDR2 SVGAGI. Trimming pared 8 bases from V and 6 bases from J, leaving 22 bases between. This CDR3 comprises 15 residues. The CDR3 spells CASVPWTELGAEAFF. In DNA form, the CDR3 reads TGTGCCAGCGTACCCTGGACGGAGCTAGGGGCTGAAGCTTTCTTT.

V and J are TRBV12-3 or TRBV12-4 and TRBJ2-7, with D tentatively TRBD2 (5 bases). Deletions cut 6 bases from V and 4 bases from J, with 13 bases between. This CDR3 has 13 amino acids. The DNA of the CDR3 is TGTGCCAGCAGCCGCTGGACTGCGTACGAGCAGTACTTC. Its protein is CASSRWTAYEQYF.

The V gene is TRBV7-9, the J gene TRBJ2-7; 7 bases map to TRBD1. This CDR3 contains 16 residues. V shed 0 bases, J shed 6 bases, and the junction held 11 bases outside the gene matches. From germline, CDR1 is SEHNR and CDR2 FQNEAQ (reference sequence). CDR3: CASSLATGDYGGEQYF. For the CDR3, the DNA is TGTGCCAGCAGCTTAGCAACAGGGGATTATGGGGGCGAGCAGTACTTC.

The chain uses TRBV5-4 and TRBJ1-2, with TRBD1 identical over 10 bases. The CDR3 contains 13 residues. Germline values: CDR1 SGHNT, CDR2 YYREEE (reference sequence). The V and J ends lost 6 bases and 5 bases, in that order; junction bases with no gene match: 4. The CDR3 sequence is CASTEGQGYGYTF. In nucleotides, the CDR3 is TGTGCCAGCACCGAGGGACAGGGGTATGGCTACACCTTC. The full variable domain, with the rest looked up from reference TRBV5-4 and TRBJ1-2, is ETGVTQSPTHLIKTRGQQVTLRCSSQSGHNTVSWYQQALGQGPQFIFQYYREEENGRGNFPPRFSGLQFPNYSSELNVNALELDDSALYLCASTEGQGYGYTFGSGTRLTVV.

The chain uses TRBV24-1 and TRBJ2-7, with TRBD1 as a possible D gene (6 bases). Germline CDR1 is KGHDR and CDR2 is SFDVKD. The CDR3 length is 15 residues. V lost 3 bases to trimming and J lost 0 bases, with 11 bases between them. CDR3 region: CATSDTSRGSYEQYF. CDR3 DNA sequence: TGTGCCACCAGTGATACCTCCAGGGGCTCCTACGAGCAGTACTTC.

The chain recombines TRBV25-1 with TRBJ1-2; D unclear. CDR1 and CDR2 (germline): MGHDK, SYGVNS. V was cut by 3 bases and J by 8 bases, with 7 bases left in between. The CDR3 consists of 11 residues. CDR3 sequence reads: CASSDSGGYTF. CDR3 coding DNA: TGTGCCAGCAGTGACTCCGGGGGCTACACCTTC.

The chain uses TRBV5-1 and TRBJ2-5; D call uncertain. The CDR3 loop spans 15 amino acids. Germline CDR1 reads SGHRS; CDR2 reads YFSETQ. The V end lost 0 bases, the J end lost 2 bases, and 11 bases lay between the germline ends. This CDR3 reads CASSLGAVIQETQYF. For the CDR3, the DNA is TGCGCCAGCAGCTTGGGGGCAGTAATTCAAGAGACCCAGTACTTC.

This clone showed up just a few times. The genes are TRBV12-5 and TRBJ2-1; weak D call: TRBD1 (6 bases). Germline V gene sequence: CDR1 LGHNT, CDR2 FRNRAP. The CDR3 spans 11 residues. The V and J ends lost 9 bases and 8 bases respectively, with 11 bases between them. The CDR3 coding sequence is TGTGCTAGCGCTACAGGGTATGAGCAGTTCTTC. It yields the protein CASATGYEQFF. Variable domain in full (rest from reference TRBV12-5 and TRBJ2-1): DARVTQTPRHKVTEMGQEVTMRCQPILGHNTVFWYRQTMMQGLELLAYFRNRAPLDDSGMPKDRFSAEMPDATLATLKIQPSEPRDSAVYFCASATGYEQFFGPGTRLTVL.

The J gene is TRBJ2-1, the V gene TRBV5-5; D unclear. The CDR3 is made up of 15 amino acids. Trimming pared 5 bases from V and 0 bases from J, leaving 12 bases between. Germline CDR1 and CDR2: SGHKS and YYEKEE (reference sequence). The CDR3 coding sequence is TGTGCCAGCAGGTTACAGCAAGACTCCTACAATGAGCAGTTCTTC. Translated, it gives CASRLQQDSYNEQFF. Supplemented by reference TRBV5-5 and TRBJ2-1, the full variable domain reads DAGVTQSPTHLIKTRGQQVTLRCSPISGHKSVSWYQQVLGQGPQFIFQYYEKEERGRGNFPDRFSARQFPNYSSELNVNALLLGDSALYLCASRLQQDSYNEQFFGPGTRLTVL.

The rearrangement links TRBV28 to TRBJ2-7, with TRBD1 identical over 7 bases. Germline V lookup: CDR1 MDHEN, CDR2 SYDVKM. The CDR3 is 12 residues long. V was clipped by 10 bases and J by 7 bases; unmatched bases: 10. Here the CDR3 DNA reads TGTGCCACCGTAACAGGGGCGGAAGAGCAGTACTTC. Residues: CATVTGAEEQYF.

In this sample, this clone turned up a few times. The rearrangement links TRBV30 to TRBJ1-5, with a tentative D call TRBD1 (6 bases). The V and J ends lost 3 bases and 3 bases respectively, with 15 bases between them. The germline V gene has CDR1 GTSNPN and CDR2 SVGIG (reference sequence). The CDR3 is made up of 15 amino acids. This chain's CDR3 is CAWRQGNRLNQPQHF. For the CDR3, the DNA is TGTGCCTGGAGACAGGGAAACCGACTCAATCAGCCCCAGCATTTT.

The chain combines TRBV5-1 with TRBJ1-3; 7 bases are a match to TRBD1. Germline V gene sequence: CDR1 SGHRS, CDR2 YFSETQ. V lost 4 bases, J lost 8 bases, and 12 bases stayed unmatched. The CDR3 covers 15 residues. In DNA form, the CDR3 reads TGCGCCAGCAGCATTGCCAGTCCGGGGACAGACACCATATATTTT. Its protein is CASSIASPGTDTIYF.

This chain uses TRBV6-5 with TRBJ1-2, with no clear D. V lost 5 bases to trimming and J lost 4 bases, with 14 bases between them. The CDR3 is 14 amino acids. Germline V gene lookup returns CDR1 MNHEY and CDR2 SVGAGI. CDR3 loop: CASSRDVVGYGYTF. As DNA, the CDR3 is TGTGCCAGCAGTCGGGATGTTGTTGGCTATGGCTACACCTTC.

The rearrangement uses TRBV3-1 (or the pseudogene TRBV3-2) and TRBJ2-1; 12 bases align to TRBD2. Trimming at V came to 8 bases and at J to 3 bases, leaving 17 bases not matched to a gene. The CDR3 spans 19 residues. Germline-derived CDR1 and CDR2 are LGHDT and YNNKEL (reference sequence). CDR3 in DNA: TGTGCCAGCGGACCGACTAGCGGGGGAGGGAGGGGCCGCTACAATGAGCAGTTCTTC. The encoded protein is CASGPTSGGGRGRYNEQFF.

The CDR3 DNA sequence: TGTGCCAGCAGTTACGTGGGGAGGAACACCGGGGAGCTGTTTTTT. Encoded protein: CASSYVGRNTGELFF. This chain uses TRBV6-5 with TRBJ2-2; a possible D gene is TRBD2 (5 bases). The germline CDR1 and CDR2 sequences are MNHEY and SVGAGI. V lost 2 bases to trimming and J lost 1 base, with 8 bases between them. This CDR3 region has 15 residues.

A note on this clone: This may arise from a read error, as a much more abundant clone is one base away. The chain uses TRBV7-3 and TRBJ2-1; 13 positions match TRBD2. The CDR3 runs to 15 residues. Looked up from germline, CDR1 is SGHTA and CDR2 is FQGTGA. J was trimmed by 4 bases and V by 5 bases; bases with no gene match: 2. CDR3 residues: CASSPTSGGYNEQFF. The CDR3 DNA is TGTGCCAGCAGCCCGACTAGCGGGGGGTACAATGAGCAGTTCTTC.

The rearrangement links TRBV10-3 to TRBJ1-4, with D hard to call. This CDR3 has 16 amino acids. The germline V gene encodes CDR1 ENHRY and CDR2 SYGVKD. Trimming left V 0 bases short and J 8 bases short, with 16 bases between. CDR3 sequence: CAISESQGSGREKLFF. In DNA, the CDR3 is TGTGCCATCAGTGAGTCTCAAGGGAGCGGACGCGAAAAACTGTTTTTT.

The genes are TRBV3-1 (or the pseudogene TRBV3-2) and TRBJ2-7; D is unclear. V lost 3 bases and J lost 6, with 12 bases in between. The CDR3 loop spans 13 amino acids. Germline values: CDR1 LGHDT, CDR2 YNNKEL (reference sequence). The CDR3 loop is CASSQLEASEQYF. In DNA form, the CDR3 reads TGTGCCAGCAGCCAGCTAGAGGCGTCCGAGCAGTACTTC.

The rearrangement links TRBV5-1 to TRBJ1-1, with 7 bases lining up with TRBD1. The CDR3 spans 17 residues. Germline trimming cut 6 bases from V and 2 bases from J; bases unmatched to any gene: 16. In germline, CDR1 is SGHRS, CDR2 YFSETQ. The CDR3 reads CASTLSPGGLGNTEAFF. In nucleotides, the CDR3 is TGCGCCAGCACCCTCTCCCCAGGGGGGTTGGGTAACACTGAAGCTTTCTTT.

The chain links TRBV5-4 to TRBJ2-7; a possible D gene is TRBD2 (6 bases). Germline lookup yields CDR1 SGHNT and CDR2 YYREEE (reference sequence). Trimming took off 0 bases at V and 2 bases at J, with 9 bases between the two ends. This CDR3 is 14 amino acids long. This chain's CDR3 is CASSLVAAPYEQYF. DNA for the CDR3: TGTGCCAGCAGCTTGGTAGCGGCCCCCTACGAGCAGTACTTC.

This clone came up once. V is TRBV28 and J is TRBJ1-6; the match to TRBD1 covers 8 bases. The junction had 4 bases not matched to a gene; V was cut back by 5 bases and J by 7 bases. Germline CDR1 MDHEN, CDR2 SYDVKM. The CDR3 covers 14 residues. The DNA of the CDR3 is TGTGCCAGCAGTCATGGACAGGGAAATTCACCCCTCCACTTT. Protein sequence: CASSHGQGNSPLHF.

CDR3 loop: CASRARTAANYGYTF. CDR3 nucleotides: TGTGCCAGCAGGGCTAGGACAGCAGCTAACTATGGCTACACCTTC. The V call is TRBV2, the J call TRBJ1-2; D might be TRBD1 (6 bases). The germline gives CDR1 SNHLY, CDR2 FYNNEI. The V end was cut by 6 bases, the J end by 0 bases, with 14 bases between. The CDR3 covers 15 residues.

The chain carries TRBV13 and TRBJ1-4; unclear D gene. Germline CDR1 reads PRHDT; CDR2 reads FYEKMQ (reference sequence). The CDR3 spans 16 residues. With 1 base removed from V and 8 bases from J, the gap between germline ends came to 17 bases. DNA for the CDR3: TGTGCCAGCAGCTTAGCGGCCGGGGTCATTGGCGAAAAACTGTTTTTT. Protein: CASSLAAGVIGEKLFF.

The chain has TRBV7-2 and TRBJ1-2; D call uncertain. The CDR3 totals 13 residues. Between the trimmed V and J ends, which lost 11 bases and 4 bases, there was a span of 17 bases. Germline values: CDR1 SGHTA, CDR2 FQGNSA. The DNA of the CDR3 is TGTGCCGAAGACCGGAGGGAGAGCTATGGCTACACCTTC. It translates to CAEDRRESYGYTF.

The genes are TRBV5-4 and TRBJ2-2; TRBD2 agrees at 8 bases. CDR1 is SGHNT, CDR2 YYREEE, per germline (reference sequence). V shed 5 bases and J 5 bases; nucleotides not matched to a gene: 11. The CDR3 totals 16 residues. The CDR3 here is CASREWTSRRTGELFF. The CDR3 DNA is TGTGCCAGCAGAGAGTGGACTAGCCGCCGAACCGGGGAGCTGTTTTTT.